This T cell receptor beta chain was observed in a study of T cells after yellow fever vaccination. Study-wide findings and caveats: The secondary response was weaker, and its peak arrived faster, on day 5 versus 15. Post-booster samples contained most primary-vaccination clones (approximately 96% CD4, around 89% CD8).

This clonotype has only a few counts. The antigen remains undetermined. 5'RACE template switching generated TCR cDNA, adding a universal primer site and UMIs. In TCRdb, the 5' RACE reads were re-called with MiXCR into one record per CDR3 protein. Among 450,000 to 550,000 distinct CDR3 sequences listed, about 19% were seen once. Trimming stripped 1 base from V and 0 bases from J, with 13 bases between. The CDR3 is 17 amino acids. CDR1 is SGHRS and CDR2 is YFSETQ in the germline V gene. This specimen consisted of PBMCs, obtained 15 days after the yellow fever booster vaccination. This receptor was identified in a man aged 25-40 years who received the YFV17D yellow fever vaccine. This sequence joins TRBV5-1 and TRBJ2-2; maybe TRBD1 (6 bases). The DNA for the CDR3 is TGCGCCAGCAGCTTGTCCCCGACAGGATCGAACACCGGGGAGCTGTTTTTT. Amino acids: CASSLSPTGSNTGELFF.